This TCR beta chain was observed in a study of T cells in Graves' hyperthyroidism and ophthalmopathy. Study-wide points: Blood also contained most expanded thyroid clonotypes above 0.001.

A patient was excluded if there was uncontrolled infection, other autoimmune disease, pregnancy or lactation. The PBMCs were taken from around 9.1 ml of fresh peripheral blood. The CDR3 is 12 amino acids. Germline V gene sequence: CDR1 SGHDN, CDR2 FVKESK. The germline V and J ends were trimmed by 3 bases and 7 bases, with 6 bases remaining between them. Details on this clonotype: Its antigen remains unidentified.

TCR beta CDR3 regions were amplified from RNA. TCR CDR3 regions were first amplified by RT-PCR with HTBI primers. Each CDR3 protein is one row after TCRdb ran MiXCR on the multiplex PCR reads. The sample has fewer than 300,000 distinct CDR3 sequences, about 15% seen once. Sequencing input: blood. The TCR sequence derives from a woman aged 50 to 65 with Graves' hyperthyroidism that later progressed to Graves' ophthalmopathy. This rearrangement joins TRBV14 to TRBJ2-2; D remains unclear. The CDR3 region is CASSQGFGELFF. In DNA form, the CDR3 reads TGTGCCAGCAGCCAGGGTTTCGGGGAGCTGTTTTTT.